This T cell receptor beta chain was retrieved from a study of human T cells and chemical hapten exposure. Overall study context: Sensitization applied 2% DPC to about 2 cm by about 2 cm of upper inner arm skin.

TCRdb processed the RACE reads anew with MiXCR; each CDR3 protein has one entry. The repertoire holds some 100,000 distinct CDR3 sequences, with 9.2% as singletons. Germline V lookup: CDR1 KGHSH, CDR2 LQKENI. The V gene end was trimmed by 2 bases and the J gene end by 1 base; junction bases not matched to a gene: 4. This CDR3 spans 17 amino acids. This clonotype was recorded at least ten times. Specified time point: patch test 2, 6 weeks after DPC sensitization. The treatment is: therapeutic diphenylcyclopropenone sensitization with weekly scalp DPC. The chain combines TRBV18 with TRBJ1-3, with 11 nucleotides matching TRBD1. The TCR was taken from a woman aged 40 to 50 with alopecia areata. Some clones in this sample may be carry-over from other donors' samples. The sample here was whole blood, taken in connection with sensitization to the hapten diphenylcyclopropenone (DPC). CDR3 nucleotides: TGTGCCAGCTCACCAAGCGGACAGGGGGCGTCTGGAAACACCATATATTTT. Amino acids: CASSPSGQGASGNTIYF. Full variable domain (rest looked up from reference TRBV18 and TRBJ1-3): NAGVMQNPRHLVRRRGQEARLRCSPMKGHSHVYWYRQLPEEGLKFMVYLQKENIIDESGMPKERFSAEFPKEGPSILRIQQVVRGDSAAYFCASSPSGQGASGNTIYFGEGSWLTVV.